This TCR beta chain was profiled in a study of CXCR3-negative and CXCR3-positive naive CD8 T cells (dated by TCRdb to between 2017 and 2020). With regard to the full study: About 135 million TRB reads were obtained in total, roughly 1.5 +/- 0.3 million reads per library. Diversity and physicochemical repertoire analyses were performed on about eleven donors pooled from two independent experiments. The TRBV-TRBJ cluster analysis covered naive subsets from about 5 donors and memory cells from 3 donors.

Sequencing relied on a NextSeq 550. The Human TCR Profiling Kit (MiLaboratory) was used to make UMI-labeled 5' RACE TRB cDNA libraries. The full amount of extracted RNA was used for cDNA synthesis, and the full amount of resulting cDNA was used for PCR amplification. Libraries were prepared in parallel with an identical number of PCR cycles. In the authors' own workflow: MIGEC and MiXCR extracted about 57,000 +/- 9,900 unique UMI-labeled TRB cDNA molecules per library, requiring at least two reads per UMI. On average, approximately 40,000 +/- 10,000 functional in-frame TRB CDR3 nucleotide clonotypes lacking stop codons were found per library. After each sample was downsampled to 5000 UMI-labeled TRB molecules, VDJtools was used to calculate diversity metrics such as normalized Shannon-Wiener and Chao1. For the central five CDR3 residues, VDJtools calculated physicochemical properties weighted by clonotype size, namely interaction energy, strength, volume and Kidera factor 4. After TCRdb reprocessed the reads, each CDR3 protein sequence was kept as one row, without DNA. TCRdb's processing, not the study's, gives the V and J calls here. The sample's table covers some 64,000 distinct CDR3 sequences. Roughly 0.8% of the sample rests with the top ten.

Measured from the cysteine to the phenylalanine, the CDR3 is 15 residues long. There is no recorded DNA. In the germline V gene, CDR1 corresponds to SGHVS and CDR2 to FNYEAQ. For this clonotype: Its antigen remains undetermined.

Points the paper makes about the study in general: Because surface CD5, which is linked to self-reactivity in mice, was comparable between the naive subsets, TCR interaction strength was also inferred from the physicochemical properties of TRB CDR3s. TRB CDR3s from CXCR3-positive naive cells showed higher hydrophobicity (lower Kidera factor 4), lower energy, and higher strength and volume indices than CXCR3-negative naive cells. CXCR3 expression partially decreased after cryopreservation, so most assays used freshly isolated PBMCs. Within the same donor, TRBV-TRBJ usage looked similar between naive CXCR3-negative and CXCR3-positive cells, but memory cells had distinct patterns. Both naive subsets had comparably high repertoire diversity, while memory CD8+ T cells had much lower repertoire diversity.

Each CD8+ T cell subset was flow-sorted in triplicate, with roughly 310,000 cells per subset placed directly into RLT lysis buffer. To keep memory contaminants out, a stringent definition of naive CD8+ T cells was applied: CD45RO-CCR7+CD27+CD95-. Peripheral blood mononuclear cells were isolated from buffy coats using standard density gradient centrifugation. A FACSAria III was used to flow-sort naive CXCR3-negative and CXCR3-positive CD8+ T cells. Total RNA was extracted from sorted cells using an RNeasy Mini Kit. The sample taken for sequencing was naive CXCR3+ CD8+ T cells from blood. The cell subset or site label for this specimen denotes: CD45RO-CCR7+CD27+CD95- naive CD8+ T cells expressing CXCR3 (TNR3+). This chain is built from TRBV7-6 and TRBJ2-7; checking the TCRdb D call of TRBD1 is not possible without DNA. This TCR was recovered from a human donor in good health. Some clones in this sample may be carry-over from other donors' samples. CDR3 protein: CASGTMTGSDHEQYF. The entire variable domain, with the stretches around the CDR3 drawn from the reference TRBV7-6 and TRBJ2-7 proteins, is GAGVSQSPRYKVTKRGQDVALRCDPISGHVSLYWYRQALGQGPEFLTYFNYEAQQDKSGLPNDRFSAERPEGSISTLTIQRTEQRDSAMYRCASGTMTGSDHEQYFGPGTRLTVT.